One sample yielded the 27 T cell receptor beta chains listed below, sequenced in a study of T cells expressing NK-cell markers. Each CDR3 protein gets one entry in TCRdb, which reprocessed the 5' RACE reads and gives no DNA. Its table records about 260,000 distinct CDR3 sequences. Sequencing was carried out using blood T cells: a sorted CD56 or NKG2C T cell subset, CD4+ or CD8+ T cells, or bulk PBMC T cells (not recorded which). These receptors all come from a woman between 18 and 70 years old in good health.

The V and J genes are TRBV6-6 and TRBJ2-1. The germline V gene encodes CDR1 MNHNY and CDR2 SVGAGI (reference sequence). The CDR3 length is 12 residues. The chain's CDR3 is CASSYGLGEQFF.

J is TRBJ1-5 and V is TRBV5-1; TCRdb's D call, TRBD1, is unchecked because there is no DNA. In germline, CDR1 is SGHRS, CDR2 YFSETQ. The CDR3 contains 13 residues. CDR3 in amino acids: CASSFEGNQPQHF. Together with reference TRBV5-1 and TRBJ1-5, the CDR3 gives the full variable domain: KAGVTQTPRYLIKTRGQQVTLSCSPISGHRSVSWYQQTPGQGLQFLFEYFSETQRNKGNFPGRFSGRQFSNSRSEMNVSTLELGDSALYLCASSFEGNQPQHFGDGTRLSIL.

The chain employs TRBV5-1 and TRBJ2-2; TCRdb designates TRBD2, a call that cannot be tested without DNA. This CDR3 spans 19 amino acids. Germline CDR1 SGHRS, CDR2 YFSETQ. CDR3 loop: CASSSSFGGGGARTGELFF.

The rearrangement links TRBV18 to TRBJ1-2. This CDR3 is 14 amino acids long. From germline, CDR1 is KGHSH and CDR2 LQKENI. CDR3 protein: CASSLDSKIYGYTF.

The chain recombines TRBV7-9 with TRBJ1-1; the TCRdb call, TRBD1, lacks DNA for checking. Per the germline V gene, CDR1 is SEHNR and CDR2 is FQNEAQ (reference sequence). CDR3 size: 15 residues. CDR3 loop: CASSLRGQGYTEAFF.

The V gene is TRBV6-2 or TRBV6-3, the J gene TRBJ2-1; without DNA, the TCRdb call of TRBD2 cannot be checked. CDR3 length: 16 residues. Per germline, CDR1 MNHEY and CDR2 SVGEGT. CDR3 region: CASSYGTEGPIDEQFF.

The chain couples TRBV20-1 to TRBJ2-3; TCRdb designates TRBD2, a call that cannot be tested without DNA. The CDR3 length is 16 residues. Germline V gene lookup returns CDR1 DFQATT and CDR2 SNEGSKA (reference sequence). CDR3 amino acids: CSALHGTSGSTDTQYF.

This chain joins TRBV20-1 and TRBJ1-2. This CDR3 is 12 amino acids long. The germline CDR1 and CDR2 sequences are DFQATT and SNEGSKA (reference sequence). The CDR3 sequence is CSAYNANYGYTF.

This sequence joins TRBV7-9 and TRBJ1-5. The germline CDR1 and CDR2 sequences are SEHNR and FQNEAQ (reference sequence). The CDR3 covers 16 residues. This CDR3 reads CASSLVGQSTREPQHF.

The genes are TRBV20-1 and TRBJ2-1; absent DNA, TCRdb's TRBD2 call cannot be checked. The CDR3 contains 13 residues. The germline CDR1 and CDR2 sequences are DFQATT and SNEGSKA (reference sequence). This CDR3 is CSAPGLAGGEQFF.

The chain carries TRBV20-1 and TRBJ2-7; TCRdb gives TRBD2 as the D gene, but with no DNA this cannot be confirmed. The germline gives CDR1 DFQATT, CDR2 SNEGSKA (reference sequence). The CDR3 contains 16 residues. CDR3 loop: CSAEKSPGSGDYEQYF.

The V and J genes are TRBV28 and TRBJ1-1. Germline V gives CDR1 MDHEN, CDR2 SYDVKM. This CDR3 spans 14 amino acids. The CDR3 protein is CASSLNGLNTEAFF.

J is TRBJ1-6 and V is TRBV9; TCRdb selects TRBD1, and the lack of DNA leaves this call unchecked. The CDR3 covers 15 residues. Germline loops: CDR1 SGDLS, CDR2 YYNGEE. Here the CDR3 reads CASSQRGDHNSPLHF.

This chain joins TRBV7-9 and TRBJ1-1. Germline lookup yields CDR1 SEHNR and CDR2 FQNEAQ (reference sequence). This CDR3 spans 14 amino acids. CDR3 region: CASSRVGTNTEAFF.

The rearrangement links TRBV6-2 or TRBV6-3 to TRBJ1-2; TCRdb designates TRBD1, a call that cannot be tested without DNA. CDR3 length equals 14 residues. The germline V gene has CDR1 MNHEY and CDR2 SVGEGT. This CDR3 is CASSYSGTLSGYTF.

The CDR3 loop reads CSASGMGPGTDTQYF. The chain employs TRBV20-1 and TRBJ2-3. Germline V gene data show CDR1 as DFQATT and CDR2 as SNEGSKA (reference sequence). The CDR3 is 15 amino acids.

The rearrangement joins TRBV10-3 to TRBJ2-7; the D call of TRBD1 rests on TCRdb alone, since no DNA is present to check it. Germline V gene sequence: CDR1 ENHRY, CDR2 SYGVKD. This CDR3 has 14 amino acids. CDR3 sequence reads: CAISGTGQTYEQYF.

The chain employs TRBV7-2 and TRBJ2-2; TCRdb lists TRBD2, though no DNA is available to test this call. CDR3 size: 16 residues. From germline, CDR1 is SGHTA and CDR2 FQGNSA. CDR3 sequence reads: CASSLTGTSRTGELFF.

This chain's CDR3 is CSARDHRARSYEQYF. This chain uses TRBV20-1 with TRBJ2-7. The germline V gene encodes CDR1 DFQATT and CDR2 SNEGSKA (reference sequence). The CDR3 has 15 residues.

The chain couples TRBV20-1 to TRBJ2-1; TCRdb proposes TRBD1, but this gene call is untestable without DNA. This CDR3 has 12 amino acids. Germline lookup yields CDR1 DFQATT and CDR2 SNEGSKA (reference sequence). CDR3 amino acids: CSAATGANEQFF.

V is TRBV4-1 and J is TRBJ2-1; TCRdb's D call of TRBD2 is untestable without DNA. Germline loops: CDR1 MGHRA, CDR2 YSYEKL. This CDR3 is built from 16 residues. The CDR3 here is CASSLLGVGIDNEQFF.

The V call is TRBV6-5, the J call TRBJ1-5; absent DNA, TCRdb's TRBD1 call cannot be checked. The CDR3 runs 15 residues. The germline CDR1 and CDR2 sequences are MNHEY and SVGAGI. CDR3 sequence reads: CASSYGVPSNQPQHF.

The J gene is TRBJ1-6, the V gene TRBV5-1; lacking DNA, the TRBD1 call made by TCRdb goes unchecked. Germline V gene lookup returns CDR1 SGHRS and CDR2 YFSETQ. The CDR3 has 16 amino acids. CDR3 protein: CASRGEGGHRNSPLHF.

The gene calls are TRBV18 and TRBJ1-1. CDR1 is KGHSH, CDR2 LQKENI, per germline. This CDR3 is built from 12 residues. CDR3 in amino acids: CASSPGGAEAFF.

The chain couples TRBV20-1 to TRBJ1-5; TCRdb's D call, TRBD1, is unchecked because there is no DNA. CDR3 length: 13 residues. The germline CDR1 and CDR2 sequences are DFQATT and SNEGSKA (reference sequence). CDR3 amino acids: CSARWGADQPQHF.

The rearrangement uses TRBV4-3 and TRBJ2-3; the D gene TCRdb calls, TRBD1, cannot be checked with no DNA. Germline-derived CDR1 and CDR2 are LGHNA and YSLEER. This CDR3 comprises 13 residues. The CDR3 loop is CASSQWGLLGQYF.

The rearrangement uses TRBV28 and TRBJ2-2. This CDR3 is built from 11 residues. Germline CDR1 and CDR2: MDHEN and SYDVKM. The CDR3 sequence: CASLYTGELFF.